The rows below give T cell receptor beta chains drawn from one sample of a study of CD8+ T cells in alopecia areata. The table came from immunoSEQ multiplex PCR; TCRdb's copy has only in-frame clones and leaves some out. The table lists about 270,000 clones, 60% of them singletons, with around 0.92% in the top ten. Here the sequenced sample was CD4+ T cells sorted from blood, taken between weeks 51 and 54, from a patient treated with tofacitinib. Source of these receptors: a human donor with alopecia areata. CDR3s leave out the opening cysteine and the closing phenylalanine or tryptophan. A D gene is named only where the DNA matches it firmly. Clone size, where shown, is once, few, many, or a class for clones that have expanded.

V: TRBV6-5; size: .; J: TRBJ1-6; D: .; CDR3: ASRFFRDTPLH
V: TRBV19; size: .; J: TRBJ1-6; D: TRBD1; CDR3: ASRTGLNSPLH
V: TRBV4-2; size: .; J: TRBJ2-7; D: .; CDR3: ASSQDSSSYEQY
V: TRBV10-3; size: .; J: TRBJ1-5; D: .; CDR3: AISETPDSNQPQH
V: TRBV25-1; size: .; J: TRBJ2-5; D: .; CDR3: ASSELGGPIQETQY
V: TRBV29-1; size: .; J: TRBJ2-5; D: .; CDR3: SVGFGQETQY
V: TRBV14; size: .; J: TRBJ2-3; D: .; CDR3: ASSQGGGGRSTSTDTQY
V: TRBV19; size: few; J: TRBJ1-5; D: .; CDR3: ASSINFYQPQH
V: TRBV10-3; size: .; J: TRBJ2-7; D: TRBD1; CDR3: AISGTGMGYEQY
V: TRBV15; size: .; J: TRBJ1-2; D: .; CDR3: ATSLEGYGYT
V: TRBV30; size: once; J: TRBJ2-3; D: .; CDR3: AWRRGQYTQY
V: TRBV29-1; size: few; J: TRBJ2-7; D: TRBD1; CDR3: SVRQGSYEQY
V: TRBV4-1; size: .; J: TRBJ2-5; D: TRBD1; CDR3: ASSHTQGADETQY
V: TRBV29-1; size: .; J: TRBJ1-2; D: TRBD1; CDR3: SVVAVRGKIYGYT
V: TRBV6-5; size: .; J: TRBJ1-2; D: TRBD1; CDR3: ASRRPGQGIDGYT
V: TRBV29-1; size: .; J: TRBJ1-2; D: .; CDR3: SVEGGRRGGNYGYT
V: TRBV9; size: .; J: TRBJ2-1; D: .; CDR3: ASSVTGLVWAYNEQF
V: TRBV5-1; size: .; J: TRBJ2-5; D: .; CDR3: ASSLFRGSETQY
V: TRBV5-1; size: few; J: TRBJ1-6; D: .; CDR3: ASSPSAGDSPLH
V: TRBV7-2; size: .; J: TRBJ2-1; D: TRBD1; CDR3: ASSFPDRGVDEQF
V: TRBV10-3; size: .; J: TRBJ2-6; D: TRBD1; CDR3: AMNTGAGANVLT
V: TRBV6-5; size: .; J: TRBJ2-1; D: .; CDR3: ASSFRQGSSYNEQF
V: TRBV29-1; size: .; J: TRBJ1-6; D: TRBD1; CDR3: SVRTGANSPLH
V: TRBV4-3; size: .; J: TRBJ2-5; D: .; CDR3: ASSQDGWETQY
V: TRBV7-2; size: once; J: TRBJ1-5; D: .; CDR3: ASSTQGGSNQPQH
V: TRBV29-1; size: .; J: TRBJ2-7; D: .; CDR3: SVLDRSYEQY
V: TRBV27; size: .; J: TRBJ2-7; D: .; CDR3: ASAVQPSSYEQY
V: TRBV2; size: .; J: TRBJ2-3; D: TRBD2; CDR3: ASSGVIETDTQY
V: TRBV7-9; size: .; J: TRBJ2-5; D: TRBD2; CDR3: ASSSRGRDYPSETQY
V: TRBV18; size: once; J: TRBJ2-5; D: .; CDR3: ASSPLGAHSGEQETQY
V: TRBV29-1; size: .; J: TRBJ2-5; D: .; CDR3: SASDPHQETQY
V: TRBV28; size: few; J: TRBJ1-1; D: .; CDR3: ASSLDGNTEAF
V: TRBV5-1; size: .; J: TRBJ1-2; D: .; CDR3: ASSSEGPNYGYT
V: TRBV27; size: few; J: TRBJ1-6; D: .; CDR3: ASSLITGLGNSPLH
V: TRBV2; size: .; J: TRBJ2-6; D: .; CDR3: ASSIGSSGANVLT
V: TRBV30; size: .; J: TRBJ1-2; D: TRBD1; CDR3: AQGGRGNYGYT
V: TRBV27; size: once; J: TRBJ2-7; D: TRBD1; CDR3: ASSRQGPYEQY
V: TRBV30; size: .; J: TRBJ1-2; D: .; CDR3: AWTPFGRPPSNYGYT
V: TRBV5-1; size: .; J: TRBJ2-6; D: .; CDR3: ASNQGSGANVLT
V: TRBV29-1; size: .; J: TRBJ2-1; D: .; CDR3: SVYSGNEQF
V: TRBV6-1; size: few; J: TRBJ2-1; D: .; CDR3: ASRDRVNEQF
V: TRBV29-1; size: .; J: TRBJ2-5; D: TRBD1; CDR3: SVGTGQGTQY
V: TRBV6-6; size: .; J: TRBJ2-7; D: TRBD1; CDR3: ASIGGQGAYEQY
V: TRBV30; size: .; J: TRBJ1-2; D: .; CDR3: AWSVLRGYT
V: TRBV2; size: .; J: TRBJ2-7; D: TRBD2; CDR3: ASSVGAGDDEQY